This TCR beta chain was obtained from a study of OX40 agonist ivuxolimab in advanced cancers. Broader study findings: Averaging showed that CD8+ T cells had more expanded clones than CD4+ did.

CDR3 length: 14 amino acids. Trimming pared 5 bases from V and 4 bases from J, leaving 14 bases between. Germline V gene sequence: CDR1 SGHTA, CDR2 FQGTGA. As to this clone: Its antigen is unknown.

Assay used: immunoSEQ multiplex PCR; TCRdb lists only in-frame clones, some missing. The sample includes 35,000 to 40,000 clones, approximately 80% of them seen just once. The sample was CD4+ or CD8+ T cells sorted from blood, taken in a trial of the OX40 agonist ivuxolimab. The clonotype comes from an adult with an advanced solid tumor such as melanoma, head and neck, liver or kidney cancer. This chain joins TRBV7-3 and TRBJ1-1; D may be TRBD1 (6 bases). The CDR3 protein is CASSKQGILTEAFF. For the CDR3, the DNA is TGTGCCAGCAGCAAACAGGGAATTCTCACTGAAGCTTTCTTT.